This TCR beta chain is from a study of T cells in Graves' hyperthyroidism and ophthalmopathy. For the study at large: Peripheral blood was collected at initial diagnosis, before any treatment.

This clonotype was picked up many times. As yet, its antigen is unknown. The V and J ends lost 9 bases and 3 bases respectively, with 2 bases between them. From germline, CDR1 is MDHEN and CDR2 SYDVKM. This CDR3 contains 9 residues. Disease duration under 2 months; hyperthyroidism patients were aged 18 to 65. Uncontrolled infections, other autoimmune diseases, pregnancy or lactation led to exclusion of patients. The study, taken as a whole, reports: In blood, most of the thyroid clonotypes expanded above 0.001 were also present.

Amplification targeted TCR beta CDR3 regions from RNA transcripts. HTBI primers were used for first-round RT-PCR of the TCR CDR3. Using its own MiXCR run on the multiplex PCR reads, TCRdb lists one record per CDR3 protein. This table has about 350,000 distinct CDR3 sequences, over 11% appearing once. The J gene is TRBJ2-5, the V gene TRBV28; D is undetermined. The TCR comes from a woman in her twenties or thirties with Graves' hyperthyroidism. The specimen was blood. Here the CDR3 DNA reads TGTGCCAGTGAAGAGACCCAGTACTTC. This encodes CASEETQYF.